Reported below is one T cell receptor (beta chain). Its target is not known. The data were taken from a study of T cell repertoires in cytomegalovirus infection. Notes on the study in general: Frequencies of public TCR beta families were cumulated, and this identified carriers of CMV plus the relevant HLA.

CDR3 length equals 14 residues. V dropped 2 bases and J dropped 3 bases, with 11 bases sitting between them. Germline lookup yields CDR1 SGHTA and CDR2 FQGNSA. TCRdb passed the reads through MiXCR, listing each CDR3 protein once. The sample carries 27,000 or so distinct CDR3 sequences, under 20% recorded once. The source is a human donor in good health (CMV status not recorded). Some clones in this sample may be carry-over from other donors' samples. Here the sequenced sample was CD8+ T cells from cultured PBMCs, taken from culture after CMV antigen stimulation. The rearrangement joins TRBV7-2 to TRBJ2-7; unclear D gene. CDR3: CASSLREFGYEQYF. For the CDR3, the DNA is TGTGCCAGCAGCTTAAGAGAATTTGGCTACGAGCAGTACTTC.